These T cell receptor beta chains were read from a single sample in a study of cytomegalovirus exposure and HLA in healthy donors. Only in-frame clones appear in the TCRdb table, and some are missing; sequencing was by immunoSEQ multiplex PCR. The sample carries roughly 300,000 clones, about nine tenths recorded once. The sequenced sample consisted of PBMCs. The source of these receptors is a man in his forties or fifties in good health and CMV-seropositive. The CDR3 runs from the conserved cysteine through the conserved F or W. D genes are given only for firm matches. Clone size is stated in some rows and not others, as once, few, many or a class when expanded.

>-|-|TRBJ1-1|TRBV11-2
TGTGCCAGCAGCTTGGACACCATGAACACTGAAGCTTTCTTT
CASSLDTMNTEAFF
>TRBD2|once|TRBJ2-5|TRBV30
TGTGCCTGGAGTGTACCCGGCAGCCTAGCGGGATATCCGGAGACCCAGTACTTC
CAWSVPGSLAGYPETQYF
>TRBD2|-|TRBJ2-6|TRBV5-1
TGCGCCAGCAGCTTGGGTCCGGGGGGCTCTGGGGCCAACGTCCTGACTTTC
CASSLGPGGSGANVLTF
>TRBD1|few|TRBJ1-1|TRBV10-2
TGCGCCAGTATCGACAGGGGTGAGGTGAACACTGAAGCTTTCTTT
CASIDRGEVNTEAFF
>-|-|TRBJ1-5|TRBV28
TGTGCCAGCACCGAATACAGGGAATTGAGACAGCCCCAGCATTTT
CASTEYRELRQPQHF
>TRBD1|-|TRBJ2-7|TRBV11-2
TGTGCCAGCAGCACGGGACCGGGACAGGGGTACGAGCAGTACTTC
CASSTGPGQGYEQYF
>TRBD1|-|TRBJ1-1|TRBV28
TGTGCCAGCAGCCCCAAGGGGGCGAACACTGAAGCTTTCTTT
CASSPKGANTEAFF
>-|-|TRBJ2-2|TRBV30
TGTGCCTGGAGACAAGGGGCGTCCGGAGCCGGGGAGCTGTTTTTT
CAWRQGASGAGELFF
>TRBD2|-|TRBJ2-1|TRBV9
TGTGCCAGCAGCGCCGGACTAGCGGGGGCCTACAATGAGCAGTTCTTC
CASSAGLAGAYNEQFF
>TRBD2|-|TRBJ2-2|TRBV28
TGTGCCAGCAGCTCCGGACTAGCGGGAGGGCCGGGAGGCGGGGAGCTGTTTTTT
CASSSGLAGGPGGGELFF
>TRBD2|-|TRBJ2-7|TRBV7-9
TGTGCCAGTCTACACGGGACTAGCGGGAACTACGAGCAGTACTTC
CASLHGTSGNYEQYF
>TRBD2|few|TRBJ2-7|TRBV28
TGTGCCAGCAGTCCGGGGACTAGCGGAACCTACGAGCAGTACTTC
CASSPGTSGTYEQYF
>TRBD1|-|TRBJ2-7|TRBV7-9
TGTGCCAGCAAACCCCGGGACAGCTACGAGCAGTACTTC
CASKPRDSYEQYF
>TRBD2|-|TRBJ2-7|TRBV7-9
TGTTCCAGCAGCTTAGCGGGGACTAGCGGGAGTTACGAGCAGTACTTC
CSSSLAGTSGSYEQYF
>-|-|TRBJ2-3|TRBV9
TGTGCCAGCAGCGTAGCTCAGGGGCCAGATACGCAGTATTTT
CASSVAQGPDTQYF
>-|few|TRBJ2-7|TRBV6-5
TGTGCCAGCACCTCACAGCACAGCGAGCAGTACTTC
CASTSQHSEQYF
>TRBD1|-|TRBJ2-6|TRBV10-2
TGCGCCAGCAACGACAGGGCATCTGGGGCCAACGTCCTGACTTTC
CASNDRASGANVLTF
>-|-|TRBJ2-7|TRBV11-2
TGTGCCAGCAGCTTAGGTGCAGGGTATTACGAGCAGTACTTC
CASSLGAGYYEQYF
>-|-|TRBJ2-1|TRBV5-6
TGTGCCAGCAGCTTGGAGGCTAGCGCCCCTTCTGAGCAGTTCTTC
CASSLEASAPSEQFF
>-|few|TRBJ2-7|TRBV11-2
TGTGCCAGCAGCATAGCGGAGGTGCCCCTCTACGAGCAGTACTTC
CASSIAEVPLYEQYF
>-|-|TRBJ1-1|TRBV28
TGTGCCAGCAGTCCCCGGACTGAAGCTTTCTTT
CASSPRTEAFF
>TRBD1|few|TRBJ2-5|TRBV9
TGTGCCAGCAGCGTTAAGACAGGGGGCCAACAAGAGACCCAGTACTTC
CASSVKTGGQQETQYF
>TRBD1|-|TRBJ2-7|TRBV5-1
TGCGCCAGCAGCTGGACAGGGGGCGAACCCTACGAGCAGTACTTC
CASSWTGGEPYEQYF